This TCR beta chain was captured in a study of T cell clusters in autoimmune cytopenias. Study-wide context: A median of roughly 50,000 TRB reads per sample yielded a median around 2,500 distinct clonotypes.

TRB was amplified from about 260 ng of peripheral blood genomic DNA per sample. This CDR3 is built from 13 residues. Looked up from germline, CDR1 is LNHNV and CDR2 is YYDKDF (reference sequence). This clonotype registers medium-sized by frequency. Its specificity is not known. One tube held mixed TRB-A and TRB-B primer pools for touch-down PCR. TCRdb re-called the multiplex PCR reads and catalogs CDR3 proteins one per entry, DNA excluded. The repertoire table contains about 4,100 distinct CDR3 sequences. Findings of the study overall: Clustering suggested that physiological T cell clusters were missing in primary autoimmune cytopenia patients.

These same data were also listed under a study on T cell repertoires in aging, cancer and after chemotherapy.

The clonotype originates from a human donor in good health. The chain recombines TRBV15 with TRBJ2-7. What was sequenced was peripheral blood. The CDR3 spells CATSRDRVYEQYF. Variable domain in full (rest from reference TRBV15 and TRBJ2-7): DAMVIQNPRYQVTQFGKPVTLSCSQTLNHNVMYWYQQKSSQAPKLLFHYYDKDFNNEADTPDNFQSRRPNTSFCFLDIRSPGLGDTAMYLCATSRDRVYEQYFGPGTRLTVT.